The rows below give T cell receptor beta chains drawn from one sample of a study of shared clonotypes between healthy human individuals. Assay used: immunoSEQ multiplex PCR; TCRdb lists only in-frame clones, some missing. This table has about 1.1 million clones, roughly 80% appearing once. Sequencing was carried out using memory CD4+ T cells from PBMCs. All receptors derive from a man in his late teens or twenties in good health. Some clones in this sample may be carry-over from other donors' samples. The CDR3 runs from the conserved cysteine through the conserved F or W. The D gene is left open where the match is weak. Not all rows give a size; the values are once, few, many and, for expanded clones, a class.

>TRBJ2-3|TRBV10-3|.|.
TGTGCCATCAGTGCACCGGGACACAGCACAGATACGCAGTATTTT
CAISAPGHSTDTQYF
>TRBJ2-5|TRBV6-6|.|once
TGTGCCAGCAGTTACGATGGAGAGACCCAGTACTTC
CASSYDGETQYF
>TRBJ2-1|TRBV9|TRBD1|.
TGTGCCAGCAGCGTAACCCCGGGACAGGGGGTTAGCTCCTACAATGAGCAGTTCTTC
CASSVTPGQGVSSYNEQFF
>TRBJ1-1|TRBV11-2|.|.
TGTGCCAGCAGCCGGGTCAGGACCCCTGAAGCTTTCTTT
CASSRVRTPEAFF
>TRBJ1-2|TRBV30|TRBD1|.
TGTGCCTGGAGTCCCCAGGGGGCGATTGGCTACACCTTC
CAWSPQGAIGYTF
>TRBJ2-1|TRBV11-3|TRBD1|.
TGTGCCAGCAGCTTAGATGGACAGGACTACAATGAGCAGTTCTTC
CASSLDGQDYNEQFF
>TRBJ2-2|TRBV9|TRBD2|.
TGTGCCAGCAGCGTACTCCCGGGGGGGAACACCGGGGAGCTGTTTTTT
CASSVLPGGNTGELFF
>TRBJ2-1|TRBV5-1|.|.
TGCGCCAGCAGCATACAGGGTTTGGACAATGAGCAGTTCTTC
CASSIQGLDNEQFF
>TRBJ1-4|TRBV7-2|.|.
TGTGCCAGCAGCTTAGATCGGGTGACGGGAACAACTAATGAAAAACTGTTTTTT
CASSLDRVTGTTNEKLFF
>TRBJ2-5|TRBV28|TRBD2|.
TGTGCCAGCCGTTCGGGAGGTGTGGAGACCCAGTACTTC
CASRSGGVETQYF
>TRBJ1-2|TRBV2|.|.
TGTGCCAGCAGCGCCGGGACCTTCTATGGCTACACCTTC
CASSAGTFYGYTF
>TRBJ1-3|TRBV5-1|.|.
TGCGCCAGCAGCTTGACAGTCCCGAGCTCTGGAAACACCATATATTTT
CASSLTVPSSGNTIYF
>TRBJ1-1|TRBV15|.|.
TGTGCCACCAGCAGAGATTGGCCCGGGGACGCGATGAACACTGAAGCTTTCTTT
CATSRDWPGDAMNTEAFF